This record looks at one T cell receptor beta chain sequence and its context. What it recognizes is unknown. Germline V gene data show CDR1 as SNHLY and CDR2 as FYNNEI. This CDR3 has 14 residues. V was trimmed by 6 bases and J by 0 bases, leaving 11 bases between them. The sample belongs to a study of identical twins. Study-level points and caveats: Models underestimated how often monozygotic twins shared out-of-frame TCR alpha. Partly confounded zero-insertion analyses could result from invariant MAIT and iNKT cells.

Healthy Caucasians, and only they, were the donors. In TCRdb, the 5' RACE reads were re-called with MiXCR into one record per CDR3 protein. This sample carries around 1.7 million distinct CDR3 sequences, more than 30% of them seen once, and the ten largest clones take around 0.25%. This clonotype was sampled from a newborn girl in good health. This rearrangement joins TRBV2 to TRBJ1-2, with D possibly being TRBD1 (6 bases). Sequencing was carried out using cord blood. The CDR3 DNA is TGTGCCAGCAGAAGACAGGAGACTAACTATGGCTACACCTTC. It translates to CASRRQETNYGYTF.